These T cell receptor beta chains were read from a single sample in a study of regulatory T cells in long-lasting Graves disease. Via MiXCR, TCRdb re-called the multiplex PCR reads, giving one row per CDR3 protein. The sample has roughly 500,000 distinct CDR3 sequences; around a fifth are singletons. The source material was peripheral blood mononuclear cells (PBMCs), sampled when the disease was refractory, from a patient treated with antithyroid drugs. These receptors were obtained from a female donor with Graves disease. The CDR3 runs from the conserved cysteine through the conserved F or W. D genes are given only for firm matches. Only some rows state a clone size, as once, few, many or a class for expanded clones.

V gene	D gene	clone size	J gene	CDR3 protein	CDR3 DNA
TRBV12-3/TRBV12-4	.	many	TRBJ1-1	CASSWARNTEAFF	TGTGCCAGCAGTTGGGCCCGAAACACTGAAGCTTTCTTT
TRBV5-1	.	few	TRBJ1-1	CASSLEWVTEAFF	TGCGCCAGCAGCTTGGAATGGGTAACTGAAGCTTTCTTT
TRBV6-2/TRBV6-3	.	few	TRBJ1-5	CASRLQGSNQPQHF	TGTGCCAGCCGACTTCAGGGGAGCAATCAGCCCCAGCATTTT
TRBV20-1	.	many	TRBJ1-5	CSALQGGDQPQHF	TGCAGTGCTTTACAGGGAGGGGATCAGCCCCAGCATTTT
TRBV7-2	.	many	TRBJ2-7	CASSLDDYEQYF	TGTGCCAGCAGCTTAGACGACTACGAGCAGTACTTC
TRBV24-1	.	many	TRBJ2-5	CATSRTPRETQYF	TGTGCCACCAGCCGGACCCCTCGGGAGACCCAGTACTTC
TRBV6-1	.	many	TRBJ2-2	CASRRQEDTGELFF	TGTGCCAGCAGACGACAGGAGGACACCGGGGAGCTGTTTTTT
TRBV28	.	many	TRBJ1-2	CASAGSRRADGYTF	TGTGCCAGCGCCGGTAGTAGGAGGGCGGATGGCTACACCTTC
TRBV11-2	.	.	TRBJ1-1	CASSEGGLNTEAFF	TGTGCCAGCAGCGAGGGAGGCTTGAACACTGAAGCTTTCTTT
TRBV28	.	many	TRBJ1-4	CASTNSRREKLFF	TGTGCCAGCACCAATTCTCGACGGGAAAAACTGTTTTTT
TRBV28	TRBD2	.	TRBJ2-7	CASSLRWRAKRTRTSGLYEQYF	TGTGCCAGCAGTTTAAGGTGGAGGGCAAAAAGGACCCGGACTAGCGGCCTCTACGAGCAGTACTTC
TRBV6-2/TRBV6-3	TRBD1	.	TRBJ2-7	CASSSLRQGSPEQYF	TGTGCCAGCAGTTCTCTTCGACAGGGATCCCCCGAGCAGTACTTC
TRBV30	TRBD1	.	TRBJ1-1	CAWARRGQTEAFF	TGTGCCTGGGCCCGGAGGGGGCAGACTGAAGCTTTCTTT
TRBV25-1	.	many	TRBJ2-5	CASSLTGTLETQYF	TGTGCCAGCAGCCTGACAGGTACTTTGGAGACCCAGTACTTC
TRBV11-2	TRBD1	many	TRBJ2-2	CASSPGTENTGELFF	TGTGCCAGCAGCCCCGGGACAGAGAACACCGGGGAGCTGTTTTTT
TRBV29-1	.	.	TRBJ1-2	CSVAPGRVLGYTF	TGCAGCGTCGCTCCGGGGAGGGTACTAGGCTACACCTTC
TRBV28	.	many	TRBJ1-6	CASTESSYNSPLHF	TGTGCCAGCACGGAGAGCTCCTATAATTCACCCCTCCACTTT
TRBV5-6	TRBD2	.	TRBJ2-7	CASSLRGLAGVSYEQYF	TGTGCCAGCAGCCTCCGCGGACTAGCGGGTGTCTCCTACGAGCAGTACTTC
TRBV9	TRBD1	.	TRBJ1-2	CASSAGTGGNGYTF	TGTGCCAGCAGCGCCGGAACAGGGGGGAATGGCTACACCTTC
TRBV28	.	.	TRBJ1-5	CASSPHLQQPQHF	TGTGCCAGCAGTCCCCATTTACAACAGCCCCAGCATTTT
TRBV18	.	.	TRBJ1-5	CASSPSRFNQPQHF	TGTGCCAGCTCACCAAGCAGATTCAATCAGCCCCAGCATTTT
TRBV20-1	.	few	TRBJ2-7	CSARDQPYEQYF	TGCAGTGCTAGGGATCAACCGTACGAGCAGTACTTC
TRBV2	TRBD1	many	TRBJ2-2	CASSNRGRMDGELFF	TGTGCCAGCAGTAACAGGGGGCGCATGGACGGGGAGCTGTTTTTT
TRBV7-2	TRBD1	.	TRBJ2-1	CASSRGLGAGGYEQFF	TGTGCCAGCAGCCGAGGGCTCGGGGCAGGGGGTTATGAGCAGTTCTTC
TRBV30	.	.	TRBJ1-4	CAWSVTGREKLFF	TGTGCCTGGAGTGTAACCGGCCGAGAAAAACTGTTTTTT
TRBV15	.	many	TRBJ1-5	CATSRDRQGNQPQHF	TGTGCCACCAGCAGAGATCGCCAGGGCAATCAGCCCCAGCATTTT
TRBV5-1	.	.	TRBJ2-7	CASRPFRDDRYEQYF	TGCGCCAGCAGACCATTCCGGGACGATCGCTACGAGCAGTACTTC
TRBV6-1	.	.	TRBJ1-2	CASNPFRGHGYTF	TGTGCCAGCAACCCCTTTAGGGGTCATGGCTACACCTTC
TRBV7-2	TRBD1	.	TRBJ2-7	CASSLDRAIEQYF	TGTGCCAGCAGCTTGGACAGGGCCATCGAGCAGTACTTC
TRBV4-2	.	.	TRBJ1-2	CASSQVTGTSDYGYTF	TGTGCCAGCAGCCAAGTAACAGGGACCTCTGACTATGGCTACACCTTC
TRBV11-3	TRBD2	.	TRBJ2-1	CASRMVAGEGEQFF	TGTGCCAGCCGGATGGTAGCGGGAGAGGGTGAGCAGTTCTTC
TRBV2	TRBD1	many	TRBJ1-1	CATAARTGPNTEAFF	TGTGCCACCGCTGCACGGACAGGGCCAAACACTGAAGCTTTCTTT
TRBV7-3	.	many	TRBJ2-5	CASSLDPNAETQYF	TGTGCCAGCAGCTTGGACCCCAACGCCGAGACCCAGTACTTC
TRBV19	.	many	TRBJ1-1	CASSIDRWGPNTEAFF	TGTGCCAGTAGTATAGATCGGTGGGGACCGAACACTGAAGCTTTCTTT
TRBV18	.	.	TRBJ1-5	CASSPDQASNQPQHF	TGTGCCAGCTCACCGGACCAAGCTAGCAATCAGCCCCAGCATTTT
TRBV10-3	.	many	TRBJ1-2	CAISEAIRYGYTF	TGTGCCATCAGCGAGGCAATTCGTTACGGCTACACCTTC
TRBV6-1	TRBD2	many	TRBJ2-7	CASNSGLAGEYEQYF	TGTGCCAGCAATTCGGGACTAGCGGGAGAGTACGAGCAGTACTTC
TRBV28	TRBD2	.	TRBJ2-3	CASTGGGANTDTQYF	TGTGCCAGCACCGGGGGGGGGGCCAACACAGATACGCAGTATTTT
TRBV3-1	.	few	TRBJ1-1	CASSQAGGSTEAFF	TGTGCCAGCAGCCAGGCTGGGGGCTCGACTGAAGCTTTCTTT
TRBV7-7	.	few	TRBJ2-2	CASSPRGALNTGELFF	TGTGCTAGCAGCCCCCGGGGGGCCCTTAACACCGGGGAGCTGTTTTTT
TRBV20-1	TRBD2	.	TRBJ2-7	CSASQSSGFTYEQYF	TGCAGTGCTAGTCAGTCTAGCGGGTTTACCTACGAGCAGTACTTC
TRBV30	TRBD1	many	TRBJ1-4	CAWSADRVDEKLFF	TGTGCCTGGAGCGCGGACAGGGTTGATGAAAAACTGTTTTTT
TRBV6-5	.	many	TRBJ2-7	CASSYAGTYEQYF	TGTGCCAGCAGTTACGCAGGGACCTACGAGCAGTACTTC
TRBV20-1	TRBD2	.	TRBJ2-7	CSAYGLAEPYEQYF	TGCAGTGCGTACGGACTAGCGGAGCCATACGAGCAGTACTTC
TRBV29-1	.	.	TRBJ1-1	CSPGEGGTEAFF	TGCAGCCCCGGAGAGGGAGGCACTGAAGCTTTCTTT
TRBV28	.	many	TRBJ2-7	CASSRTNLHEQYF	TGTGCCAGCAGTAGGACTAACCTACACGAGCAGTACTTC